This T cell receptor (beta chain) was retrieved from a study of T-cell memory formation after mild COVID-19. Broader study findings: CD4/CD8 balance held among clones contracting day 15 to 85, and later expanders leaned CD4+.

Only a few counts were recorded for this clonotype. Its antigen is still unknown. The CDR3 consists of 13 residues. With 6 bases removed from V and 1 base from J, the gap between germline ends came to 9 bases. Germline assignment: CDR1 SQVTM and CDR2 ANQGSEA. TCRdb re-analysed the 5' RACE reads in MiXCR, keeping a single row per CDR3 protein. The repertoire holds about 340,000 distinct CDR3 sequences, with less than 25% as singletons. The sequenced material came from PBMCs or a T cell subset sorted from them (not recorded which). The receptor's source is a man between 18 and 35 years old who had mild COVID-19 (a few samples of this study predate the infection). Cell type and time point are not known. The J gene is TRBJ2-2, the V gene TRBV29-1; perhaps TRBD1 as D (6 bases). The CDR3 spells CSVEGQNTGELFF. The CDR3 nucleotides read TGCAGCGTCGAGGGACAGAACACCGGGGAGCTGTTTTTT.